This TCR beta chain came from a study of OX40 agonist ivuxolimab in advanced cancers. Study details: At doses from 0.01 to 10 mg/kg, patients were given intravenous ivuxolimab every 2 weeks. Aged roughly 23 to 80 with a mean of approximately 57 years, they were 75% to 85% male.

This CDR3 is built from 12 residues. V lost 6 bases, J lost 12 bases, and 10 bases stayed unmatched. Looked up from germline, CDR1 is SGHNT and CDR2 is YENEEA. For this clone: Its antigen is still unknown.

Only in-frame clones appear in the TCRdb table, and some are missing; sequencing was by immunoSEQ multiplex PCR. The sample gives fewer than 70,000 clones, about 88% of which show up once; roughly 0.75% is in the top ten. General observations from the study: Determination of antigen specificity was not performed for the expanded peripheral T cells. Among some nonresponders, normalized T-cell clonal expansion was also low.

The sequences come from CD4+ or CD8+ T cells sorted from blood, collected in a trial of the OX40 agonist ivuxolimab. This sequence originates from an adult with an advanced solid tumor such as melanoma, head and neck, liver or kidney cancer. The rearrangement joins TRBV11-3 to TRBJ2-7; 8 bases are a match to TRBD2. Here the CDR3 DNA reads TGTGCCAGCAGTTCGGGGGGGGACGCTCCGTACTTC. Protein product: CASSSGGDAPYF.